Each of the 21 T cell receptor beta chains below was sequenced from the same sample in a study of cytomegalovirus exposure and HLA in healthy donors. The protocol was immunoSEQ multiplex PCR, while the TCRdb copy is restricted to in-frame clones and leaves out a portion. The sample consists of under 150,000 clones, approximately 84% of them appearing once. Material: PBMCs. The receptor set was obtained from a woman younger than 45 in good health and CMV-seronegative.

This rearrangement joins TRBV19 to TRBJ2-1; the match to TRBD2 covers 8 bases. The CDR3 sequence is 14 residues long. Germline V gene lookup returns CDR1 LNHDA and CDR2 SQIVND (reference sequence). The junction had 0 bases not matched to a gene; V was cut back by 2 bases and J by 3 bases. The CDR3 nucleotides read TGTGCCAGTAGTATAAGCGGGAGCTACAATGAGCAGTTCTTC. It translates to CASSISGSYNEQFF.

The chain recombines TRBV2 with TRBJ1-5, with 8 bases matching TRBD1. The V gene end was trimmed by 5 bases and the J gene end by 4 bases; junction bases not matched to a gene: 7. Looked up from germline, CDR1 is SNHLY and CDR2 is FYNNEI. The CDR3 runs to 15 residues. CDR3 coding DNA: TGTGCCAGCAGTCTTACTGACAGGGGAAATCAGCCCCAGCATTTT. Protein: CASSLTDRGNQPQHF.

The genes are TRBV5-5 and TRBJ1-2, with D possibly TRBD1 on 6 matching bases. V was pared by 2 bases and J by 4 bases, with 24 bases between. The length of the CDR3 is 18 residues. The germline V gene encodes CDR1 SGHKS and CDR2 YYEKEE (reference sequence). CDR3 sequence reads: CASSLTTRTQGNRYGYTF. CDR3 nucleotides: TGTGCCAGCAGCTTAACCACCCGAACGCAGGGGAACCGCTATGGCTACACCTTC.

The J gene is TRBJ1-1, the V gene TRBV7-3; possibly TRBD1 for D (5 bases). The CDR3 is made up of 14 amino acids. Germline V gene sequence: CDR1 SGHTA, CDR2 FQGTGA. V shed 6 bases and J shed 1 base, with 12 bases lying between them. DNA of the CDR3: TGTGCCAGCAGGGAGGGACCGCAGAACACTGAAGCTTTCTTT. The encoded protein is CASREGPQNTEAFF.

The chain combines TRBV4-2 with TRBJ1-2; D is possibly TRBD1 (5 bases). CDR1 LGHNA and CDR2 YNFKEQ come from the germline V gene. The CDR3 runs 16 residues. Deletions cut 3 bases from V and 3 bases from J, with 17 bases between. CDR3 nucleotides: TGTGCCAGCAGCCAGATACCAGGTGGGGCCGACTATGGCTACACCTTC. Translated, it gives CASSQIPGGADYGYTF.

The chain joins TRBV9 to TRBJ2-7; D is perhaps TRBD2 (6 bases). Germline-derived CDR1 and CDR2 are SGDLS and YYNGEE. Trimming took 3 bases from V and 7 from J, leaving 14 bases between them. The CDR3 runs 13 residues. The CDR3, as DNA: TGTGCCAGCAGCGCGGGGGTTTTGGGTGAGCAGTACTTC. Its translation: CASSAGVLGEQYF.

The chain's CDR3 is CASRNQADEQYF. The CDR3 bases are TGTGCCAGCAGAAACCAAGCGGATGAGCAGTACTTC. The chain combines TRBV7-2 with TRBJ2-7, with D maybe TRBD2 (5 bases). This CDR3 is 12 amino acids long. From germline, CDR1 is SGHTA and CDR2 FQGNSA. Trimming took 6 bases from V and 7 from J, leaving 13 bases between them.

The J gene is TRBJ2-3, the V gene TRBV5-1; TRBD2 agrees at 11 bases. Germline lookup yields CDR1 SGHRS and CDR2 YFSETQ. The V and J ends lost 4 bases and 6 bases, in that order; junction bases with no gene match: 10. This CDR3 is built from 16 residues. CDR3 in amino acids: CASSGGLAGGSDTQYF. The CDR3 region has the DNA TGCGCCAGCAGCGGGGGATTAGCGGGGGGGAGTGATACGCAGTATTTT.

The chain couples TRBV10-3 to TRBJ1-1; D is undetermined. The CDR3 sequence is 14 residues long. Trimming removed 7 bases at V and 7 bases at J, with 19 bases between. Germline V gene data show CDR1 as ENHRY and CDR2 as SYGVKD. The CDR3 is CAIKENQVLGEAFF. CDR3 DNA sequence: TGTGCCATCAAAGAGAATCAGGTACTCGGTGAAGCTTTCTTT.

CDR3 in DNA: TGTGCCAGCACCGAGACCAGGGGTGTAGGTTCACCCCTCCACTTT. It yields the protein CASTETRGVGSPLHF. The chain recombines TRBV2 with TRBJ1-6; perhaps TRBD1 as D (6 bases). The CDR3 is 15 residues long. Germline V gene sequence: CDR1 SNHLY, CDR2 FYNNEI. V lost 7 bases, J lost 9 bases, and 19 bases lay in between.

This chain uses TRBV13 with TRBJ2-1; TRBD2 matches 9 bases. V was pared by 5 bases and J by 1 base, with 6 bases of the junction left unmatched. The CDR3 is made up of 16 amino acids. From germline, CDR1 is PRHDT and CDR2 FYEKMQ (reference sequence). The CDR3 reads CASSAIAGESYNEQFF. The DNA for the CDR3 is TGTGCCAGCAGCGCGATAGCGGGGGAGTCCTACAATGAGCAGTTCTTC.

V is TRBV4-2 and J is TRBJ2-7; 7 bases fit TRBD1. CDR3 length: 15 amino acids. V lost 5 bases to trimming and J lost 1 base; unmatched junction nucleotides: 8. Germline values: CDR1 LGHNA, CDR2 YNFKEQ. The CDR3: CASSTRQGPSYEQYF. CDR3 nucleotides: TGTGCCAGCAGCACCAGACAGGGTCCTTCCTACGAGCAGTACTTC.

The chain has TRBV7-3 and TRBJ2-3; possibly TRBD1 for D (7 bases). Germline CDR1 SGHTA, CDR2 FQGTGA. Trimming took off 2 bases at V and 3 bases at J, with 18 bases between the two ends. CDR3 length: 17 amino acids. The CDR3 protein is CASSLRPGGPGTDTQYF. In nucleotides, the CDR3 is TGTGCCAGCAGCTTACGTCCAGGGGGGCCCGGGACAGATACGCAGTATTTT.

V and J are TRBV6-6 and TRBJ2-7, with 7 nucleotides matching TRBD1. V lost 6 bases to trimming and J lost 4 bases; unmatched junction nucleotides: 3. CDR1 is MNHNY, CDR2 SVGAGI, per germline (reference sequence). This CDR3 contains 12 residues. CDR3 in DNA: TGTGCCAGCAGGAACAGGGGTTACGAGCAGTACTTC. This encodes CASRNRGYEQYF.

The CDR3 region is CASSLSGHPSGANVLTF. The CDR3 nucleotides are TGTGCCAGCAGTTTGTCGGGACACCCCTCTGGGGCCAACGTCCTGACTTTC. This sequence joins TRBV27 and TRBJ2-6, with a tentative D call TRBD1 (6 bases). The V end was cut by 3 bases, the J end by 0 bases, with 12 bases between. This CDR3 has 17 residues. Germline CDR1 is MNHEY and CDR2 is SMNVEV (reference sequence).

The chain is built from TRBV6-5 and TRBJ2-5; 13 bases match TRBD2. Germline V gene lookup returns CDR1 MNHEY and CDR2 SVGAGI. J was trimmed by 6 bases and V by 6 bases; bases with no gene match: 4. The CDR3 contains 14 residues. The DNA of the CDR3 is TGTGCCAGCAGACTAGCGGGGGGGCCGAAGACCCAGTACTTC. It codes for CASRLAGGPKTQYF.

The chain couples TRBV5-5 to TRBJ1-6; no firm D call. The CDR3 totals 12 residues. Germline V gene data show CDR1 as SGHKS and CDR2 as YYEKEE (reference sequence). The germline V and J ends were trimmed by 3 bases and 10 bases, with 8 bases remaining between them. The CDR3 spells CASSSVSSPLHF. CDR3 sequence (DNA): TGTGCCAGCAGCTCCGTAAGCTCACCCCTCCACTTT.

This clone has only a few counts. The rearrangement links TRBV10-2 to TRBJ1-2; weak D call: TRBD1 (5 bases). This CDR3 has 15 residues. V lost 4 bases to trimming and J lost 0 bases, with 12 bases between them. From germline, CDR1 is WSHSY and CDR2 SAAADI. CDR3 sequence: CASSAAGGANYGYTF. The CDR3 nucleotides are TGCGCCAGCAGTGCGGCCGGGGGGGCTAACTATGGCTACACCTTC.

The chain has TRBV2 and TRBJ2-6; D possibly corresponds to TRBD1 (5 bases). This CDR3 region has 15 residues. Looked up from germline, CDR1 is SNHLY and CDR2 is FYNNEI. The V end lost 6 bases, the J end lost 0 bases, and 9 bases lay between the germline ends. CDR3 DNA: TGTGCCAGCAGCCAGGGTTCCTCTGGGGCCAACGTCCTGACTTTC. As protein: CASSQGSSGANVLTF.

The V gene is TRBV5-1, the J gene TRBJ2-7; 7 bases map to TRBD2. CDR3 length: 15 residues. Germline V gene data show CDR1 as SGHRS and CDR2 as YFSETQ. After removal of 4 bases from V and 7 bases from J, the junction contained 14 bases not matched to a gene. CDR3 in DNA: TGCGCCAGCAGCCAGGGCCAGGGAGGGTTTAATGAGCAGTACTTC. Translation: CASSQGQGGFNEQYF.

The CDR3 nucleotides are TGTGCCAGCAGCTTAGTCGAAGGGGAAAGCAATCAGCCCCAGCATTTT. Protein product: CASSLVEGESNQPQHF. The chain carries TRBV7-9 and TRBJ1-5; D may be TRBD1 (5 bases). This CDR3 comprises 16 residues. V shed 1 base and J shed 1 base, with 11 bases lying between them. The germline CDR1 and CDR2 sequences are SEHNR and FQNEAQ (reference sequence). Variable domain in full (rest from reference TRBV7-9 and TRBJ1-5): DTGVSQNPRHKITKRGQNVTFRCDPISEHNRLYWYRQTLGQGPEFLTYFQNEAQLEKSRLLSDRFSAERPKGSFSTLEIQRTEQGDSAMYLCASSLVEGESNQPQHFGDGTRLSIL.